These 25 T cell receptor beta chains were all obtained from the same sample, sequenced in a study of beta chain features in type 1 diabetes. The study reverse transcribed the entire isolated RNA, so it sequenced expressed TCRB transcripts. The protocol was immunoSEQ multiplex PCR, while the TCRdb copy is restricted to in-frame clones and leaves out a portion. The repertoire holds under 90,000 clones, with around a third as singletons. Sequencing was performed on stem cell memory CD4+ T cells from blood. All receptors derive from a woman younger than 30 in good health.

This chain links TRBV4-3 with TRBJ2-4, with 13 positions matching TRBD2. This CDR3 has 18 amino acids. In germline, CDR1 is LGHNA, CDR2 YSLEER. With V trimmed by 2 bases and J by 1 base, 5 bases remained unmatched. Here the CDR3 DNA reads TGCGCCAGCAGCCAAACTAGCGGGGGGGCCATTGCCAAAAACATTCAGTACTTC. Protein product: CASSQTSGGAIAKNIQYF.

The V gene is TRBV19, the J gene TRBJ2-3; TRBD2 agrees at 9 bases. Per germline, CDR1 LNHDA and CDR2 SQIVND (reference sequence). The CDR3 spans 15 residues. V trimming: 9 bases; J trimming: 1 base; junction bases outside the gene matches: 8. CDR3 nucleotides: TGTGCCAGCCAGTACGGCGGGAGGGGCACAGATACGCAGTATTTT. Amino acid sequence: CASQYGGRGTDTQYF. The whole variable domain, remainder taken from reference TRBV19 and TRBJ2-3, is DGGITQSPKYLFRKEGQNVTLSCEQNLNHDAMYWYRQDPGQGLRLIYYSQIVNDFQKGDIAEGYSVSREKKESFPLTVTSAQKNPTAFYLCASQYGGRGTDTQYFGPGTRLTVL.

V usage is TRBV6-5 and J usage is TRBJ2-6, with D uncertain. The CDR3 extends over 15 amino acids. Germline V gives CDR1 MNHEY, CDR2 SVGAGI. The V end lost 6 bases, the J end lost 4 bases, and 13 bases lay between the germline ends. CDR3 protein: CASSQGATGANVLTF. CDR3 nucleotides: TGTGCCAGCAGCCAAGGAGCGACGGGGGCCAACGTCCTGACTTTC.

This clone appeared a few times. The CDR3 here is CASRVSQETQYF. DNA of the CDR3: TGCGCCAGCAGGGTCAGTCAAGAGACCCAGTACTTC. The gene calls are TRBV5-1 and TRBJ2-5; D remains ambiguous. The ends were cut back, 5 bases at V and 2 bases at J, with 7 bases in the middle. Germline V lookup: CDR1 SGHRS, CDR2 YFSETQ. The CDR3 is 12 amino acids. Drawing the rest from reference TRBV5-1 and TRBJ2-5, the complete variable domain is KAGVTQTPRYLIKTRGQQVTLSCSPISGHRSVSWYQQTPGQGLQFLFEYFSETQRNKGNFPGRFSGRQFSNSRSEMNVSTLELGDSALYLCASRVSQETQYFGPGTRLLVL.

This clone was seen more than once but under ten times. J is TRBJ1-1 and V is TRBV11-3; no clear D. The CDR3 is 13 residues long. CDR1 and CDR2 (germline): SGHNT, YENEEA. V was shortened by 0 bases and J by 7 bases, with 9 bases between the two germline ends. This chain's CDR3 is CASSLDTRGEAFF. The DNA of the CDR3 is TGTGCCAGCAGCTTAGACACACGGGGTGAAGCTTTCTTT.

This clone was seen a few times. The V and J genes are TRBV4-1 and TRBJ2-3; 11 bases are shared with TRBD2. CDR1 is MGHRA, CDR2 YSYEKL, per germline. This CDR3 region has 17 residues. The V segment lost 0 bases and the J segment 5 bases; nucleotides outside the gene matches: 7. In DNA form, the CDR3 reads TGCGCCAGCAGCCAAGAAGGGTGGACTAGCGGGCTAGATACGCAGTATTTT. Translation gives CASSQEGWTSGLDTQYF.

The chain uses TRBV4-2 and TRBJ1-4; D gene ambiguous. Germline CDR1 reads LGHNA; CDR2 reads YNFKEQ. V lost 0 bases, J lost 8 bases, and 16 bases lay in between. The CDR3 consists of 16 residues. CDR3 DNA: TGTGCCAGCAGCCAAGATTGGAGGGCAGTAGGGGAAAAACTGTTTTTT. Translating it yields CASSQDWRAVGEKLFF.

This clone has only a few counts. V is TRBV2 and J is TRBJ1-2, with a tentative D call TRBD1 (6 bases). This CDR3 has 13 residues. CDR1 and CDR2 (germline): SNHLY, FYNNEI. Trimming left V 8 bases short and J 6 bases short, with 16 bases between. The CDR3 DNA reads as TGTGCCAGCCCCGCCCGGTCAGGGGATGGCTACACCTTC. It is translated as CASPARSGDGYTF. Supplemented by reference TRBV2 and TRBJ1-2, the full variable domain reads EPEVTQTPSHQVTQMGQEVILRCVPISNHLYFYWYRQILGQKVEFLVSFYNNEISEKSEIFDDQFSVERPDGSNFTLKIRSTKLEDSAMYFCASPARSGDGYTFGSGTRLTVV.

The sample holds a few counts of this clone. The chain has TRBV5-1 and TRBJ2-6; D perhaps matches TRBD1 (6 bases). V was clipped by 4 bases and J by 0 bases, with 8 bases between them. This CDR3 spans 15 amino acids. Germline V gene sequence: CDR1 SGHRS, CDR2 YFSETQ. The CDR3 region has the DNA TGCGCCAGCAGCCCAGGGGACTCTGGGGCCAACGTCCTGACTTTC. Translated: CASSPGDSGANVLTF.

Concerning this clone: Other DNA sequences in the same sample also yield this CDR3. The rearrangement joins TRBV29-1 to TRBJ1-1, with D uncertain. This CDR3 has 11 residues. The V end lost 4 bases, the J end lost 0 bases, and 3 bases lay between the germline ends. CDR1 and CDR2 from the germline V gene are SQVTM and ANQGSEA. The CDR3 sequence is CSVAVNTEAFF. CDR3 nucleotides: TGCAGCGTTGCTGTGAACACTGAAGCTTTCTTT.

This clone was found a few times. This rearrangement joins TRBV7-9 to TRBJ1-1, with D perhaps TRBD1 (6 bases). The CDR3 is 12 amino acids. Per the germline V gene, CDR1 is SEHNR and CDR2 is FQNEAQ (reference sequence). V dropped 4 bases and J dropped 9 bases, with 12 bases sitting between them. CDR3 region: CASSSEGGKAFF. CDR3 sequence (DNA): TGTGCCAGCAGCTCCGAGGGGGGGAAAGCTTTCTTT. The whole variable domain, filled in from reference TRBV7-9 and TRBJ1-1, reads DTGVSQNPRHKITKRGQNVTFRCDPISEHNRLYWYRQTLGQGPEFLTYFQNEAQLEKSRLLSDRFSAERPKGSFSTLEIQRTEQGDSAMYLCASSSEGGKAFFGQGTRLTVV.

The chain carries TRBV4-3 and TRBJ1-1, with D possibly being TRBD1 (6 bases). Trimming removed 4 bases from V and 3 bases from J, with 21 bases in between. Germline assignment: CDR1 LGHNA and CDR2 YSLEER. CDR3 size: 17 residues. The CDR3 bases are TGCGCCAGCAGCCCGCCTTGGGGACAAAATCCACACACTGAAGCTTTCTTT. Translation: CASSPPWGQNPHTEAFF.

The CDR3 nucleotides read TGTGCCAGCAGAGGGGAAGGGGATCAGCCCCAGCATTTT. It translates to CASRGEGDQPQHF. The V gene is TRBV6-6, the J gene TRBJ1-5; tentative D call: TRBD1 (5 bases). V was cut by 6 bases and J by 5 bases, with 11 bases left in between. The CDR3 runs to 13 residues. Germline V gene lookup returns CDR1 MNHNY and CDR2 SVGAGI (reference sequence).

The rearrangement joins TRBV5-1 to TRBJ2-7, with TRBD1 as a possible D gene (5 bases). Looked up from germline, CDR1 is SGHRS and CDR2 is YFSETQ. Trimming stripped 6 bases from V and 2 bases from J, with 9 bases between. The length of the CDR3 is 12 residues. As DNA, the CDR3 is TGCGCCAGCACGGACATCGCCTACGAGCAGTACTTC. This translates into CASTDIAYEQYF.

The chain joins TRBV7-9 to TRBJ2-1; 11 nucleotides match TRBD2. The CDR3 is made up of 17 amino acids. Germline V gene sequence: CDR1 SEHNR, CDR2 FQNEAQ (reference sequence). Germline trimming cut 2 bases from V and 6 bases from J; bases unmatched to any gene: 9. The CDR3 region has the DNA TGTGCCAGCAGCTTAATTGCGGGGCTAGCGGGAGGCAATGAGCAGTTCTTC. Residues: CASSLIAGLAGGNEQFF.

This clone was seen more than once but under ten times. The V call is TRBV12-5, the J call TRBJ2-7; TRBD1 aligns across 9 bases. With V trimmed by 4 bases and J by 3 bases, 1 base remained unmatched. Germline CDR1 is LGHNT and CDR2 is FRNRAP. This CDR3 is 13 amino acids long. The CDR3 region has the DNA TGTGCTAGTGGTTCGGACAGGGGCTACGAGCAGTACTTC. This sequence encodes CASGSDRGYEQYF.

The rearrangement links TRBV4-3 to TRBJ2-3; 12 bases are a match to TRBD2. This CDR3 is built from 17 residues. With 0 bases clipped from V and 3 bases from J, the junction kept 4 bases outside the gene matches. Per the germline V gene, CDR1 is LGHNA and CDR2 is YSLEER. Here the CDR3 DNA reads TGCGCCAGCAGCCAAGATGGTACTAGCGGGGGGACAGATACGCAGTATTTT. Translated: CASSQDGTSGGTDTQYF.

Only a few counts were recorded for this clone. The rearrangement links TRBV5-1 to TRBJ2-3, with D perhaps TRBD1 (6 bases). The V gene's germline CDR1 is SGHRS and CDR2 YFSETQ. V was trimmed by 4 bases and J by 3 bases, leaving 15 bases between them. The CDR3 covers 15 residues. The CDR3 is CASSNTGQRTDTQYF. CDR3 sequence (DNA): TGCGCCAGCAGCAATACAGGACAGAGGACAGATACGCAGTATTTT.

This clone was found a few times. The chain links TRBV4-2 to TRBJ1-3, with TRBD1 identical over 8 bases. The CDR3 has 16 residues. CDR1 is LGHNA and CDR2 is YNFKEQ in the germline V gene. The V segment lost 1 base and the J segment 0 bases; nucleotides outside the gene matches: 2. The CDR3 DNA sequence: TGTGCCAGCAGCCAAGGACAGGGGAGCTCTGGAAACACCATATATTTT. Its protein is CASSQGQGSSGNTIYF.

V and J are TRBV30 and TRBJ1-2, with 8 positions matching TRBD1. Germline V CDR1 and CDR2: GTSNPN, SVGIG (reference sequence). Trimming removed 4 bases from V and 3 bases from J; junction bases left unmatched: 4. The CDR3 has 13 residues. The CDR3 loop reads CAWIGTGDYGYTF. The CDR3 bases are TGTGCCTGGATCGGGACAGGCGACTATGGCTACACCTTC.

There are a few counts of this clone. The V and J genes are TRBV9 and TRBJ1-1, with D hard to call. CDR1 SGDLS and CDR2 YYNGEE come from the germline V gene. The V end lost 0 bases, the J end lost 2 bases, and 5 bases lay between the germline ends. The CDR3 length is 13 residues. CDR3 nucleotides: TGTGCCAGCAGCGTAGGGCATAACACTGAAGCTTTCTTT. Protein sequence: CASSVGHNTEAFF. Based on the CDR3 plus reference TRBV9 and TRBJ1-1, the full variable domain is DSGVTQTPKHLITATGQRVTLRCSPRSGDLSVYWYQQSLDQGLQFLIQYYNGEERAKGNILERFSAQQFPDLHSELNLSSLELGDSALYFCASSVGHNTEAFFGQGTRLTVV.

This clone has a handful of counts. The chain is built from TRBV7-3 and TRBJ1-5; D is uncertain. The CDR3 consists of 13 residues. Germline-derived CDR1 and CDR2 are SGHTA and FQGTGA. Trimming pared 5 bases from V and 5 bases from J, leaving 10 bases between. DNA of the CDR3: TGTGCCAGCAGCGGGCTTTTTGATCAGCCCCAGCATTTT. Protein: CASSGLFDQPQHF.

The chain employs TRBV7-9 and TRBJ2-1; D is possibly TRBD2 (6 bases). Between the trimmed V and J ends, which lost 5 bases and 12 bases, there was a span of 20 bases. The CDR3 has 14 amino acids. Per the germline V gene, CDR1 is SEHNR and CDR2 is FQNEAQ (reference sequence). The CDR3 is CASSTTVGDFPQFF. The CDR3 coding sequence is TGTGCCAGCAGCACCACTGTGGGGGACTTTCCGCAGTTCTTC. The complete variable domain, with remaining parts taken from reference TRBV7-9 and TRBJ2-1, reads DTGVSQNPRHKITKRGQNVTFRCDPISEHNRLYWYRQTLGQGPEFLTYFQNEAQLEKSRLLSDRFSAERPKGSFSTLEIQRTEQGDSAMYLCASSTTVGDFPQFFGPGTRLTVL.

This clone was picked up a small number of times. The chain employs TRBV5-6 and TRBJ1-2, with TRBD1 identical over 7 bases. This CDR3 region has 15 residues. Losses at the gene ends were 4 bases for V and 3 bases for J; bases not matched to a gene: 9. From germline, CDR1 is SGHDT and CDR2 YYEEEE. The CDR3 nucleotides are TGTGCCAGCAGCCCGAGGGGGCAGGGTGACTATGGCTACACCTTC. This translates into CASSPRGQGDYGYTF.

This clone showed up just a few times. The chain carries TRBV30 and TRBJ2-5, with TRBD2 as a possible D gene (5 bases). Germline loops: CDR1 GTSNPN, CDR2 SVGIG (reference sequence). V gave up 0 bases and J gave up 4 bases, with 9 bases separating them. This CDR3 region has 13 residues. For the CDR3, the DNA is TGTGCCTGGAGTGTAGGGAGACGAGAGACCCAGTACTTC. Translation gives CAWSVGRRETQYF.